These 10 T cell receptor beta chains share one sample of origin, sequenced in a study of T cells in Graves' hyperthyroidism and ophthalmopathy. The source material, RNA transcripts, was used to amplify TCR beta CDR3 regions. HTBI primers were employed in a first-round RT-PCR of the TCR CDR3. TCRdb reprocessed the multiplex PCR reads via MiXCR and lists one record per CDR3 protein. The sample holds about 400,000 distinct CDR3 sequences, 15% to 19% seen once. Sequenced material: blood. The receptors shown here come from a young woman with Graves' hyperthyroidism that later progressed to Graves' ophthalmopathy.

V is TRBV4-1 and J is TRBJ1-2, with D uncertain. This CDR3 contains 15 residues. Germline V gene sequence: CDR1 MGHRA, CDR2 YSYEKL. V lost 1 base, J lost 4 bases, and 13 bases lay in between. This CDR3 is CASSQGSEDTYGYTF. The CDR3 nucleotides read TGCGCCAGCAGCCAAGGAAGCGAGGATACCTATGGCTACACCTTC.

This clonotype was detected only a few times. The chain has TRBV27 and TRBJ1-3, with TRBD1 matching 8 bases. The CDR3 is 15 residues long. CDR1 and CDR2 from the germline V gene are MNHEY and SMNVEV (reference sequence). Trimming cost V 3 bases and J 2 bases; bases outside gene matches: 3. The CDR3 nucleotides are TGTGCCAGCAGTTTGACAGGGGTCGCTGGAAACACCATATATTTT. Translating gives CASSLTGVAGNTIYF.

This clonotype was seen repeatedly, ten times or more. The J gene is TRBJ1-1, the V gene TRBV12-3 or TRBV12-4, with D hard to call. Trimming stripped 2 bases from V and 1 base from J, with 8 bases between. The CDR3 sequence is 14 residues long. CDR3 region: CASSLRGANTEAFF. CDR3 nucleotide sequence: TGTGCCAGCAGTTTACGAGGAGCGAACACTGAAGCTTTCTTT.

This clonotype was picked up a small number of times. This chain connects TRBV6-2 or TRBV6-3 to TRBJ1-1, with D tentatively TRBD1 (5 bases). CDR1 and CDR2 from the germline V gene are MNHEY and SVGEGT. The V gene lost 3 bases and the J gene lost 1 base, with 12 bases spanning the gap. The CDR3 contains 15 residues. CDR3 DNA sequence: TGTGCCAGCAGTTATTCTAGGCAGGGGAACACTGAAGCTTTCTTT. Its protein product is CASSYSRQGNTEAFF.

This clonotype came up many times. The chain joins TRBV2 to TRBJ2-3, with 12 bases that match TRBD2. Germline V gene lookup returns CDR1 SNHLY and CDR2 FYNNEI. The CDR3 length is 13 residues. The J segment lost 5 bases and the V segment lost 9 bases, leaving 3 bases of the junction unmatched. CDR3 in DNA: TGTGCCAGGTCGGGACTAGCGGGAGATACGCAGTATTTT. Amino acids: CARSGLAGDTQYF.

The V gene is TRBV15, the J gene TRBJ1-4; D remains ambiguous. The V gene's germline CDR1 is LNHNV and CDR2 YYDKDF (reference sequence). The V and J ends lost 4 bases and 7 bases respectively, with 10 bases between them. The CDR3 spans 13 residues. DNA for the CDR3: TGTGCCACCAGCATCCGAGTAGGTGAAAAACTGTTTTTT. This encodes CATSIRVGEKLFF.

V is TRBV6-9 and J is TRBJ1-5; no reliable D call. V lost 3 bases and J 2 bases, leaving 11 bases between the germline ends. Germline CDR1 reads MNHGY; CDR2 reads SVAAGI. The CDR3 spans 15 residues. CDR3 nucleotides: TGTGCCAGCAGTTACCGGGTAGTGGGCAATCAGCCCCAGCATTTT. It specifies CASSYRVVGNQPQHF.

In this sample, this clonotype turned up many times. The V gene is TRBV12-3 or TRBV12-4, the J gene TRBJ1-2; 11 positions agree with TRBD1. CDR3 length equals 14 residues. V lost 6 bases to trimming and J lost 7 bases; unmatched junction nucleotides: 7. CDR3 nucleotides: TGTGCCAGCAGACCCGGACAGGGGGCGGTTGGCTACACCTTC. It codes for CASRPGQGAVGYTF.

The rearrangement joins TRBV6-1 to TRBJ2-3, with 8 bases lining up with TRBD1. V trimming: 7 bases; J trimming: 6 bases; junction bases outside the gene matches: 9. The CDR3 consists of 14 residues. Germline V gives CDR1 MNHNS, CDR2 SASEGT. CDR3 DNA: TGTGCCAGCACTAGACAGGGGTCGATGGATACGCAGTATTTT. Protein sequence: CASTRQGSMDTQYF.

Ten or more counts support this clonotype. The chain has TRBV5-1 and TRBJ1-1; D is unresolved. Per germline, CDR1 SGHRS and CDR2 YFSETQ. The V gene lost 4 bases and the J gene lost 4 bases, with 17 bases spanning the gap. The CDR3 runs to 15 residues. DNA of the CDR3: TGCGCCAGCAGCACCCAAGGTAGGGTTGCCACTGAAGCTTTCTTT. This encodes CASSTQGRVATEAFF.